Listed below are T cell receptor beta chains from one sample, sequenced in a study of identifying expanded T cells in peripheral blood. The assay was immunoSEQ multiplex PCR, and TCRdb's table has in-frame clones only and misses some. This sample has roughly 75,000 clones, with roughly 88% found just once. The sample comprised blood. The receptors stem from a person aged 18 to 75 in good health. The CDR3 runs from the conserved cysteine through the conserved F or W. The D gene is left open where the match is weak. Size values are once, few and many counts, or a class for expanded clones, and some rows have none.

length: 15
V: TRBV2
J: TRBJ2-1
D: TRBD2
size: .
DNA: TGTGCCAGCCTGGTGGCGGGGGGGTCCTACAATGAGCAGTTCTTC
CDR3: CASLVAGGSYNEQFF

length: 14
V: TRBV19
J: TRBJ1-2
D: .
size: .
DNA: TGTGCCAGTAAGAGCCAGGACCTCAACTATGGCTACACCTTC
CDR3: CASKSQDLNYGYTF

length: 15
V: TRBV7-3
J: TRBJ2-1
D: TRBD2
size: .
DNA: TGTGCCAGCAGCCTAGGACTAGCGTCCTACAATGAGCAGTTCTTC
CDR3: CASSLGLASYNEQFF

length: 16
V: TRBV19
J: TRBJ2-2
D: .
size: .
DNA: TGTGCCAGTAGTTTGGGCGCAGGGCAAGAATACGGGGAGCTGTTTTTT
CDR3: CASSLGAGQEYGELFF

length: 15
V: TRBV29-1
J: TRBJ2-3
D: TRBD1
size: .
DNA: TGCAGCGTTGTCCCCGGGACAGCGAGCACAGATACGCAGTATTTT
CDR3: CSVVPGTASTDTQYF

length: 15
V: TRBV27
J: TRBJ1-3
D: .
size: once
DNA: TGTGCCAGCAGTACTACAGGGTCAGCTGGAAACACCATATATTTT
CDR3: CASSTTGSAGNTIYF

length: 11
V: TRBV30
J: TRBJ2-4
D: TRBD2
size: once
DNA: TGTGCCTGGAGTTGGGAGGGAGGCTTGTACTTC
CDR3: CAWSWEGGLYF

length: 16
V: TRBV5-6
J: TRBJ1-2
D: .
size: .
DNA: TGTGCCAGCAGCCCGGGGGGACACATGACCTTGAGGGGCTACACCTTC
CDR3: CASSPGGHMTLRGYTF

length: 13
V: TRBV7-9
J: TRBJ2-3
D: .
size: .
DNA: TGTGCCAGCAGCTGGGGGGTTACAGATACGCAGTATTTT
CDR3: CASSWGVTDTQYF

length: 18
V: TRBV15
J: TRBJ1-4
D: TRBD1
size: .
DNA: TGTGCCACCAGCCTTATCGGGACAGGGGGCGCTGGTAATGAAAAACTGTTTTTT
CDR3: CATSLIGTGGAGNEKLFF

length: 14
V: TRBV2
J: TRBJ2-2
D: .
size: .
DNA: TGTGCCAGCCGGGTCAGGACGAACACCGGGGAGCTGTTTTTT
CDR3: CASRVRTNTGELFF

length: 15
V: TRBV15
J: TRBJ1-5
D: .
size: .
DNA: TGTGCCACCAGCAGAGGAGTGGGGACAACTCAGCCCCAGCATTTT
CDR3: CATSRGVGTTQPQHF

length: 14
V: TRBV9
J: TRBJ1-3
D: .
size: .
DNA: TGTGCCAGCAGCCTAGGGGGCTCTGGAAACACCATATATTTT
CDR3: CASSLGGSGNTIYF

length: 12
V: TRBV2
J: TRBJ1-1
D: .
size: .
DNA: TGTGCCAGCAGTTCGGCAGGCACTGAAGCTTTCTTT
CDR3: CASSSAGTEAFF

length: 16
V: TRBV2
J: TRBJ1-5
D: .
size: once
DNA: TGTGCCAGCAGTTCCGACAGACTCTATAGCAATCAGCCCCAGCATTTT
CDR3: CASSSDRLYSNQPQHF

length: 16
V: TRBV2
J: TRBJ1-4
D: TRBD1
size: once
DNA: TGTGCCAGCAGTGGGGACAGGGAATCGACTAATGAAAAACTGTTTTTT
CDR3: CASSGDRESTNEKLFF

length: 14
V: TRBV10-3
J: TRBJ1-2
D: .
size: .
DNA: TGTGCGTCCGCCGGGGGGGGAAGGGACTATGGCTACACCTTC
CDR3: CASAGGGRDYGYTF

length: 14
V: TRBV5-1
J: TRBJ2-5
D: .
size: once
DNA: TGCGCCAGCAGCTCCGTGATGGGACAAGAGACCCAGTACTTC
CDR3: CASSSVMGQETQYF

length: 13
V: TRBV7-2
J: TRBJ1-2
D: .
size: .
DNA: TGTGCCAGCAGCTTATCAGGGTTCAAAGGCTACACCTTC
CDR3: CASSLSGFKGYTF

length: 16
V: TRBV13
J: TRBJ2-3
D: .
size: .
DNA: TGTGCCAGCAGCTTAGGCCGGGCAGGGTACACAGATACGCAGTATTTT
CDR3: CASSLGRAGYTDTQYF

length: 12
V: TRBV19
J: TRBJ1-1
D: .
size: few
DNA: TGTGCCAGTAGTATGGGTTTAGCTGAAGCTTTCTTT
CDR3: CASSMGLAEAFF

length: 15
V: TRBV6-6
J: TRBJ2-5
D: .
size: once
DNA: TGTGCCAGCACCCCAGGGAGAGGTGGGGAAGAGACCCAGTACTTC
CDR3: CASTPGRGGEETQYF

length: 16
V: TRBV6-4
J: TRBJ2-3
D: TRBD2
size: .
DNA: TGTGCCAGCAGTGACACTAGCGGGGGACCCACAGATACGCAGTATTTT
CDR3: CASSDTSGGPTDTQYF

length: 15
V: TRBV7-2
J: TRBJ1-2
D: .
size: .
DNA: TGCGCCAGCAGCCCATATTCCGGGCAAAGCTATGGCTACACCTTC
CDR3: CASSPYSGQSYGYTF

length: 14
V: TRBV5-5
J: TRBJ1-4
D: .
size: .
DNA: TGTGCCAGCAGCGGCGGACAGATCAATGAAAAACTGTTTTTT
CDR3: CASSGGQINEKLFF

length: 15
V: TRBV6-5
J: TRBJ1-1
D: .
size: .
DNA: TGTGCCAGCAGTTACTCGGGGGTACCGAACACTGAAGCTTTCTTT
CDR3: CASSYSGVPNTEAFF

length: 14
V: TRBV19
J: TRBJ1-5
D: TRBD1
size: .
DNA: TGTGCCAGTAGCCAGACAGGGGGGAATCAGCCCCAGCATTTT
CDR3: CASSQTGGNQPQHF

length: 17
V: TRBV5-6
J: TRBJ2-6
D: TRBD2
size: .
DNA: TGTGCCAGCAACCTAAACCTAGCGGGGGCTACGGCCAACGTCCTGACTTTC
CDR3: CASNLNLAGATANVLTF

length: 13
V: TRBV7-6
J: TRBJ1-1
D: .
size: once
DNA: TGTGCCAGCAGCCCGCAGATGAACACTGAAGCTTTCTTT
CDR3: CASSPQMNTEAFF

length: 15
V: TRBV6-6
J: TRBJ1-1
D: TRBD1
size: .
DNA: TGTGCCAGCAGGCTACTGACAGGGTCGAACACTGAAGCTTTCTTT
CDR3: CASRLLTGSNTEAFF

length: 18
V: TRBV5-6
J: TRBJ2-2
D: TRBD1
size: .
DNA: TGTGCCAGCAGCTTACCGACAGGGGTACCCTTGAACACCGGGGAGCTGTTTTTT
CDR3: CASSLPTGVPLNTGELFF

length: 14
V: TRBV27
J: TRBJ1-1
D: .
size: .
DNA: TGTGCCAGCAGTTCAGGGGTTCTGAACACTGAAGCTTTCTTT
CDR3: CASSSGVLNTEAFF

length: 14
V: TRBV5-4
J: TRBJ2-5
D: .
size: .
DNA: TGTGCCAGCAGCTCCCCGGGGTTAGGGGAGACCCAGTACTTC
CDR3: CASSSPGLGETQYF

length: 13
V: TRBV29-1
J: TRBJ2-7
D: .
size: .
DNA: TGCAGCGTGGGATCAGGGGAGATCTACGAGCAGTACTTC
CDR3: CSVGSGEIYEQYF

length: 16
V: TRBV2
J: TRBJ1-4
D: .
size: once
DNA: TGTGCCAGCAGTGAAAGACAACCGGCAACTAATGAAAAACTGTTTTTT
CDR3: CASSERQPATNEKLFF

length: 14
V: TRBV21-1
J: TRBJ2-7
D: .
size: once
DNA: TGTGCCAGCGGTCCCGACCCTAAAAACTACGAGCAGTACTTC
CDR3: CASGPDPKNYEQYF

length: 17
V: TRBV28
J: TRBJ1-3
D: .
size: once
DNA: TGTGCCAGCAGTTTCCCAACATTCGGGACCTCTGGAAACACCATATATTTT
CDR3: CASSFPTFGTSGNTIYF

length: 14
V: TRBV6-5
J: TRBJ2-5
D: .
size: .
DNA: TGTGCCAGCAGTTACTCGCTCCAATATCTGACCCAGTACTTC
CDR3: CASSYSLQYLTQYF

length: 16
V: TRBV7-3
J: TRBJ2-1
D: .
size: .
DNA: TGTGCCAGCAGCTTAACACCTACAAGCTCCTACAATGAGCAGTTCTTC
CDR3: CASSLTPTSSYNEQFF